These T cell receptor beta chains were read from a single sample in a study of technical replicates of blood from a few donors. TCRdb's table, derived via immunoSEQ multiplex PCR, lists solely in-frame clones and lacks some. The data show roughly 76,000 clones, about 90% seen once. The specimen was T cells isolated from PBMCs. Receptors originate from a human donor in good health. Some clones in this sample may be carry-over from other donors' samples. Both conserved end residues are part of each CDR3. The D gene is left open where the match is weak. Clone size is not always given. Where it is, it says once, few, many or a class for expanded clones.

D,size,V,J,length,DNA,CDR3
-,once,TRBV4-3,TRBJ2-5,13,TGCGCCAGCAGCCGAACAAGACAAGAGACCCAGTACTTC,CASSRTRQETQYF
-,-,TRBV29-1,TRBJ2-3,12,TGCAGCGTTTGGACTAACACAGATACGCAGTATTTT,CSVWTNTDTQYF
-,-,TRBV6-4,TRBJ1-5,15,TGTGCCAGCAGTGAACAGGCAGGGGTAAATCAGCCCCAGCATTTT,CASSEQAGVNQPQHF
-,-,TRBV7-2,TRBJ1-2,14,TGTGCCAGCAGCCAGGGACAAGGGTTTTATGGCTACACCTTC,CASSQGQGFYGYTF
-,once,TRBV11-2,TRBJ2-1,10,TGTGCCAGCAGCTCGGGTGAGCAGTTCTTC,CASSSGEQFF
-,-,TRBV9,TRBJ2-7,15,TGTGCCAGCAGCTCTGGGACTGCCTCCCTCTACGAGCAGTACTTC,CASSSGTASLYEQYF
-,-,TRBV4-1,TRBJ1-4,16,TGCGCCAGCAGCCGAACGGTCAGGGGAGGGAGTGAAAAACTGTTTTTT,CASSRTVRGGSEKLFF
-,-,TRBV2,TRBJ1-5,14,TGTGCCAGCAGGACTCTTCGGGGCAATCAGCCCCAGCATTTT,CASRTLRGNQPQHF
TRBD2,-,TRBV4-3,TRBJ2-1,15,TGCGCCAGCAGCCAACTCCTAGCGGTGGACAATGAGCAGTTCTTC,CASSQLLAVDNEQFF
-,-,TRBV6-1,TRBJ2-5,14,TGTGCCAGCAGCGCCCCTAGGAGAGGAGAGACCCAGTACTTC,CASSAPRRGETQYF